The table lists the clone carrying this T cell receptor beta chain with a few counts. V lost 4 bases and J lost 5, with 20 bases in between. The CDR3 spans 16 residues. Germline V lookup: CDR1 KGHDR, CDR2 SFDVKD. The data stem from a study of blood T cells in healthy people across ages. For the second PCR, which ran for about 7 to 11 cycles, a sample-barcoded 5' primer and a J-beta primer mix were used. TCRdb reanalysed the 5' RACE reads using MiXCR and keeps one entry per CDR3 protein. The sample includes approximately 790,000 distinct CDR3 sequences, 62% seen only once; the top ten take about 27%. The study recruited healthy Caucasian donors from Russia who were aged about 6 to 95.

The sequenced sample was blood. The receptor was derived from a man younger than 40 in good health. The chain employs TRBV24-1 and TRBJ2-7; a possible D gene is TRBD1 (5 bases). CDR3 region: CATSDRSQNHRNEQYF. CDR3 coding DNA: TGTGCCACCAGTGACCGAAGCCAAAACCACAGGAACGAGCAGTACTTC.